A selection of T cell receptor beta chains follows, all from one sample in a study of cytomegalovirus exposure and HLA in healthy donors. Method: immunoSEQ multiplex PCR; TCRdb's copy keeps in-frame clones and lacks some. The sample lists 75,000 or so clones, around four fifths occurring once. The material sequenced was PBMCs. The source is a woman aged 25 to 45 in good health and CMV-seropositive. CDR3s include the opening cysteine and the closing phenylalanine or tryptophan. The order of the fields is J gene, clone size, D gene, V gene, CDR3 DNA, CDR3 protein. D genes are given only for firm matches. Clone size appears in some rows only: once, few, many, or a class for an expanded clone.

>TRBJ1-2|NA|TRBD1|TRBV14
TGTGCCAGCAGCCCCCGGACAGGAGTGATATATGGCTACACCTTC
CASSPRTGVIYGYTF
>TRBJ2-7|NA|TRBD2|TRBV30
TGTGCCGGGGGGGGAAGCGGGGCCTCCTACGAGCAGTACTTC
CAGGGSGASYEQYF
>TRBJ2-3|NA|TRBD2|TRBV4-2
TGTGCCAGCAGCCAAGAGTACAGCGGGAGGACCACAGATACGCAGTATTTT
CASSQEYSGRTTDTQYF
>TRBJ2-4|NA|NA|TRBV30
TGTGCCTGGAGTCGAGAGGGGGGGGCCAAAAACATTCAGTACTTC
CAWSREGGAKNIQYF
>TRBJ2-3|NA|TRBD2|TRBV5-1
TGCGCCAGCAGTGGGCGGGAGAGAGGGACAGATACGCAGTATTTT
CASSGRERGTDTQYF
>TRBJ1-2|NA|NA|TRBV4-1
TGCGCCAGCAGCCAAGATACGGGCAGGGGCGACTATGGCTACACCTTC
CASSQDTGRGDYGYTF
>TRBJ1-1|NA|NA|TRBV6-5
TGTGCCAGCAGGCCGGGACTCTTGAACACTGAAGCTTTCTTT
CASRPGLLNTEAFF
>TRBJ1-4|NA|NA|TRBV30
TGTGCCTGGAGTCTAGCAGCCTCCTCGGAAAAACTGTTTTTT
CAWSLAASSEKLFF
>TRBJ2-7|NA|NA|TRBV5-4
TGTGCCAGCAGCTTGGCCGGTACCTACGAGCAGTACTTC
CASSLAGTYEQYF
>TRBJ1-1|NA|NA|TRBV14
TGTGCCAGCAGCCATCCAGGGATGAACACTGAAGCTTTCTTT
CASSHPGMNTEAFF
>TRBJ2-7|few|NA|TRBV5-6
TGTGCCAGCAGGGAGAGGGGAGGGGGCTCCTACGAGCAGTACTTC
CASRERGGGSYEQYF
>TRBJ2-1|NA|TRBD2|TRBV29-1
TGCAGCGTTGATGGGGTTAGCGGGAGAGGCTACAATGAGCAGTTCTTC
CSVDGVSGRGYNEQFF
>TRBJ2-1|NA|NA|TRBV30
TGTGCCTGGAGTCCCGGAGGCAATGAGCAGTTCTTC
CAWSPGGNEQFF
>TRBJ2-1|NA|TRBD2|TRBV6-1
TGTGCCAGCAGTGCTCCCGGACTAGCGGTCGACAATGAGCAGTTCTTC
CASSAPGLAVDNEQFF
>TRBJ1-1|NA|TRBD1|TRBV4-1
TGCGCCAGCAGCCAAGTCAGGGGGAGGACTGAAGCTTTCTTT
CASSQVRGRTEAFF
>TRBJ1-3|NA|TRBD1|TRBV13
TGTGCCAGCAGCACAGGGGATGGAAACACCATATATTTT
CASSTGDGNTIYF
>TRBJ2-7|NA|NA|TRBV6-1
TGTGCCAGCAGTGTACACTACGAGCAGTACTTC
CASSVHYEQYF
>TRBJ2-7|once|NA|TRBV5-1
TGCGCCAGCAGCTTACCAGGGCCCAAAAGGGAGCAGTACTTC
CASSLPGPKREQYF
>TRBJ1-2|few|NA|TRBV18
TGTGCCAGCTCACCCCTAGAGGGCTACACCTTC
CASSPLEGYTF
>TRBJ2-3|NA|TRBD2|TRBV25-1
TGTGCCAGCAGTGAATGGAGTAGCGGGAGGGCCAAAGATACGCAGTATTTT
CASSEWSSGRAKDTQYF
>TRBJ1-1|once|NA|TRBV5-4
TGTGCCAGCAGTCAGGACCTACAGGGTACGAACACTGAAGCTTTCTTT
CASSQDLQGTNTEAFF
>TRBJ1-4|NA|TRBD1|TRBV7-9
TGTGCCAGCAGCTTACCCCCCGGACAGGGTGCGGGTAATGAAAAACTGTTTTTT
CASSLPPGQGAGNEKLFF
>TRBJ2-6|NA|NA|TRBV5-4
TGTGCCAGCAGCACCGACAGCTGGGCCAACGTCCTGACTTTC
CASSTDSWANVLTF
>TRBJ2-7|once|TRBD2|TRBV4-2
TGTGCCAGCAGCCAAGGGAGGACTAGCGGGAGAAGGTACGAGCAGTACTTC
CASSQGRTSGRRYEQYF
>TRBJ2-3|once|TRBD1|TRBV7-9
TGTGCCAGCAGCCGTGGGACAGGAACATCAGATACGCAGTATTTT
CASSRGTGTSDTQYF
>TRBJ1-3|NA|TRBD1|TRBV29-1
TGCAGCGTCGCTATCACAGGGGCTGGAAACACCATATATTTT
CSVAITGAGNTIYF